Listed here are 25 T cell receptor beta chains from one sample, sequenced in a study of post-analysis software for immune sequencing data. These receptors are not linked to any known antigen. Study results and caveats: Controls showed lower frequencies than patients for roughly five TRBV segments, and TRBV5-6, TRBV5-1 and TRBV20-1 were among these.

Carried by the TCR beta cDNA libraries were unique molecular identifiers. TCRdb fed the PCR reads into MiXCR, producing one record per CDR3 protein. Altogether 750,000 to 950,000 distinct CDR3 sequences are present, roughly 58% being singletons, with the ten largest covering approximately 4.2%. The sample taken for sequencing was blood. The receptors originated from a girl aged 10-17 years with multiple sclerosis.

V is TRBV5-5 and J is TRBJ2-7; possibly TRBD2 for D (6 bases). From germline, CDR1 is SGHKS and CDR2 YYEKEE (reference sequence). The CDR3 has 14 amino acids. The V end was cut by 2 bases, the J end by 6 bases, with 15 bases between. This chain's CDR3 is CASSFERGGREQYF. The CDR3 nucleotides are TGTGCCAGCAGCTTCGAAAGGGGAGGACGCGAGCAGTACTTC.

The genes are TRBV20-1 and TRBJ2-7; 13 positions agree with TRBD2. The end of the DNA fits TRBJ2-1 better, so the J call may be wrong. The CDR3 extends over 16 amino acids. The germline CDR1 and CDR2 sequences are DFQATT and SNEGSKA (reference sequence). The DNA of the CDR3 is TGCAGTGCTAGAGTACGACTAGCGGGAGGTTACAATGAGCAGTTCTTC. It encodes CSARVRLAGGYNEQFF.

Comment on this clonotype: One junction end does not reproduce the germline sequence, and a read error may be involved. In DNA form, the CDR3 reads TGTGCCGGCAGCCCCACAGGGGAGGCCCAGTACTTC. Residues: CAGSPTGEAQYF. The rearrangement links TRBV7-8 to TRBJ2-5; possibly TRBD1 for D (7 bases). CDR3 length equals 12 residues. Germline CDR1 and CDR2: SGHVS and FQNEAQ.

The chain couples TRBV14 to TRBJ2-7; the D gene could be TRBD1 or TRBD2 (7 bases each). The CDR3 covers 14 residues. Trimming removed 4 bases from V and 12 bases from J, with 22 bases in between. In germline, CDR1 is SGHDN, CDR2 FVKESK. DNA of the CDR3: TGTGCCAGCAGCCCCTTGAGGGAGGGACAGAGACCGTACTTC. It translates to CASSPLREGQRPYF. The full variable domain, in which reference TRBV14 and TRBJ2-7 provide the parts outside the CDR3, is EAGVTQFPSHSVIEKGQTVTLRCDPISGHDNLYWYRRVMGKEIKFLLHFVKESKQDESGMPNNRFLAERTGGTYSTLKVQPAELEDSGVYFCASSPLREGQRPYFGPGTRLTVT.

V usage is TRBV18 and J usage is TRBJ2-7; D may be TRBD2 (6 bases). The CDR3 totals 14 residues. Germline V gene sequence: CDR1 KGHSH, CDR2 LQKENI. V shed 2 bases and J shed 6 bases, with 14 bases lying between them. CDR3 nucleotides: TGTGCCAGCTCACCAGGGACTGCCGGCTCCGAGCAGTACTTC. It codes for CASSPGTAGSEQYF.

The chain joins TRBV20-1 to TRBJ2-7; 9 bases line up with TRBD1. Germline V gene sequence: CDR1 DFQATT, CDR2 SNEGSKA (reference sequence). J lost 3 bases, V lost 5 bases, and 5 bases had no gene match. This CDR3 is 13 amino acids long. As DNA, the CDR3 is TGCAGTGCTTTCGGACAGGGGAACTACGAGCAGTACTTC. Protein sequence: CSAFGQGNYEQYF.

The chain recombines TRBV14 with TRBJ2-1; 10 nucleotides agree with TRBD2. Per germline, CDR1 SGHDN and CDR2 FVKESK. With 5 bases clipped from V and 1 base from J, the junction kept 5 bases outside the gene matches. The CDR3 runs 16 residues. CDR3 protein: CASSFRLAGSYNEQFF. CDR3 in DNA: TGTGCCAGCAGCTTTCGACTAGCGGGTTCCTACAATGAGCAGTTCTTC.

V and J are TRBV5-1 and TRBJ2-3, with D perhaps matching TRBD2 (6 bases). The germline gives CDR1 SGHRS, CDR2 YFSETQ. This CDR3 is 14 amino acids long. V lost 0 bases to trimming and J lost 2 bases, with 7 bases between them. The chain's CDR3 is CASSLGEATDTQYF. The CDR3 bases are TGCGCCAGCAGCTTGGGGGAGGCCACAGATACGCAGTATTTT.

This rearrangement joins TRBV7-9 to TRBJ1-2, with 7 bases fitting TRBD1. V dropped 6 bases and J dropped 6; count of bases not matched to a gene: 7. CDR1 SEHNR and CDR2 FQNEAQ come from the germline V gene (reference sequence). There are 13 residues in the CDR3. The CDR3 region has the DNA TGTGCCAGCAGATCCGACAGGGAGAATGGCTACACCTTC. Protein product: CASRSDRENGYTF. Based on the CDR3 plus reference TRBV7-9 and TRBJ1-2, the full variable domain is DTGVSQNPRHKITKRGQNVTFRCDPISEHNRLYWYRQTLGQGPEFLTYFQNEAQLEKSRLLSDRFSAERPKGSFSTLEIQRTEQGDSAMYLCASRSDRENGYTFGSGTRLTVV.

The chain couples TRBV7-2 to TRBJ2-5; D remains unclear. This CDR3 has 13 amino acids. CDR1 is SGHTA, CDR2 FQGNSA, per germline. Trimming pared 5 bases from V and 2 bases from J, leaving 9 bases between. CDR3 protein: CASSRMGQETQYF. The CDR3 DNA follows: TGTGCCAGCAGCCGAATGGGGCAAGAGACCCAGTACTTC.

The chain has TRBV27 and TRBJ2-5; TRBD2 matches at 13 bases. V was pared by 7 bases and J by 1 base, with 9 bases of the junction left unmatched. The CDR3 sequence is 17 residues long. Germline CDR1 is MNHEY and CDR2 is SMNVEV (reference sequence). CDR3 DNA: TGTGCCAGCACTGGGTGGACTAGCGGGGGATTCCAAGAGACCCAGTACTTC. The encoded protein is CASTGWTSGGFQETQYF.

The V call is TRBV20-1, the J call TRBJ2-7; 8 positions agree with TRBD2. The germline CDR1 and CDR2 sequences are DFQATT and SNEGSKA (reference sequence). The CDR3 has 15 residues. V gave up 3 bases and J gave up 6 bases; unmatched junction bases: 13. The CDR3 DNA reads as TGCAGTGCTAGCAAGCCCATAGCGGGGAGGGGCGAGCAGTACTTC. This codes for CSASKPIAGRGEQYF.

The CDR3 sequence: CASSFGRWGGNEQFF. In DNA, the CDR3 is TGCGCCAGCAGCTTTGGGCGTTGGGGAGGGAACGAGCAGTTCTTC. The chain uses TRBV5-1 and TRBJ2-1; 7 nucleotides align to TRBD2. Germline V gene data show CDR1 as SGHRS and CDR2 as YFSETQ. The CDR3 covers 15 residues. Trimming at V came to 2 bases and at J to 10 bases, leaving 12 bases not matched to a gene.

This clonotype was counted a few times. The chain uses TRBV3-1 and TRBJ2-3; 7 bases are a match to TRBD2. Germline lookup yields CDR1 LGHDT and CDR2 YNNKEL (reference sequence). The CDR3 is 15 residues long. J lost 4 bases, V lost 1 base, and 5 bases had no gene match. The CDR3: CASSQGSTSADTQYF. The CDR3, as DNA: TGTGCCAGCAGCCAAGGATCAACTAGCGCAGATACGCAGTATTTT.

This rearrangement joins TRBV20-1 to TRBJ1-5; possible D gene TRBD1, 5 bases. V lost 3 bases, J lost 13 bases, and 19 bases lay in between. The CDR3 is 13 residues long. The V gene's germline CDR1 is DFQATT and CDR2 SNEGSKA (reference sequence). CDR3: CSASHRGRPVQHF. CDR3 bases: TGCAGTGCTAGTCATCGGGGCAGGCCCGTACAGCATTTT.

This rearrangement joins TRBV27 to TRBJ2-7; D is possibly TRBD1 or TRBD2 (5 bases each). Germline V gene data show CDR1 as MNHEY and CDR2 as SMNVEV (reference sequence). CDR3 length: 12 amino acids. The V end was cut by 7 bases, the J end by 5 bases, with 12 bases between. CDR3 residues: CASKGVEDEQYF. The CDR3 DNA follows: TGTGCCAGCAAAGGGGTGGAGGACGAGCAGTACTTC.

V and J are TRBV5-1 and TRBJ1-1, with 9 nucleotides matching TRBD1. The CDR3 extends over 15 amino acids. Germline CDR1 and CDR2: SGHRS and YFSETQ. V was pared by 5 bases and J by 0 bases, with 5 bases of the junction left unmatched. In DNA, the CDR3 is TGCGCCAGCAGTTACGGGACAGGGATGAACACTGAAGCTTTCTTT. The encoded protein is CASSYGTGMNTEAFF.

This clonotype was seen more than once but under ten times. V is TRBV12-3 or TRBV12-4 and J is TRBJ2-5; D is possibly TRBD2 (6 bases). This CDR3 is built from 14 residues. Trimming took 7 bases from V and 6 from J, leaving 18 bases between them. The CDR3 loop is CASTSGSGGKTQYF. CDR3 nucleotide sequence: TGTGCCAGCACCTCTGGATCAGGCGGGAAGACCCAGTACTTC.

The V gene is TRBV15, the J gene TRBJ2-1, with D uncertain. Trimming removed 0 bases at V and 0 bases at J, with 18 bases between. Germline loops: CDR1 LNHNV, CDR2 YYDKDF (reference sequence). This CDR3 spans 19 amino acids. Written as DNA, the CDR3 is TGTGCCACCAGCAGAGATACCTCGATTACCCTGAGCTCCTACAATGAGCAGTTCTTC. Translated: CATSRDTSITLSSYNEQFF.

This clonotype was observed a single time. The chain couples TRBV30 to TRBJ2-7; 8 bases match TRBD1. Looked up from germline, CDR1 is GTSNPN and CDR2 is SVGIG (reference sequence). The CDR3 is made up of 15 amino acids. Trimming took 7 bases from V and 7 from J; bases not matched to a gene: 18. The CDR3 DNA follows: TGTGCCTACGATCGCTTCTCCGGGACAGGTCAAGAGCAGTACTTC. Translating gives CAYDRFSGTGQEQYF.

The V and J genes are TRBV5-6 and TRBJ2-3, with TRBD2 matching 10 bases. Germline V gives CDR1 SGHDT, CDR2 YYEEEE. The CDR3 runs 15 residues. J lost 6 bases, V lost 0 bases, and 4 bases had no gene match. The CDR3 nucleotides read TGTGCCAGCAGCTTGGCGGGACTAGCGTCGGATACGCAGTATTTT. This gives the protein CASSLAGLASDTQYF.

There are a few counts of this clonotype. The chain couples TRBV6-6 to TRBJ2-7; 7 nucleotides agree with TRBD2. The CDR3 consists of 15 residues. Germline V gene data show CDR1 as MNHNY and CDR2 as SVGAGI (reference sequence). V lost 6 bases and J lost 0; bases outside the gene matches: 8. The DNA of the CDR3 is TGTGCCAGCAGGCCAGGGCGGGGGAGCTCCTACGAGCAGTACTTC. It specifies CASRPGRGSSYEQYF.

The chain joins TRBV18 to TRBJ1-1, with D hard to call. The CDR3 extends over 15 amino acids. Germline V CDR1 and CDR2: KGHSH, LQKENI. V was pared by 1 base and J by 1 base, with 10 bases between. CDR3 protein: CASSPLLPRNTEAFF. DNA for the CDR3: TGTGCCAGCTCACCACTACTCCCAAGGAACACTGAAGCTTTCTTT.

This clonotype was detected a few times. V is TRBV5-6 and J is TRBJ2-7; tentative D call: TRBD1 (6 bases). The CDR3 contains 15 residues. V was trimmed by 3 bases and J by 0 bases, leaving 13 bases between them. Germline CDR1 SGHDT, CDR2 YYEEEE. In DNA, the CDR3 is TGTGCCAGCAGCTGGGGGCAGGGGAGCTCCTACGAGCAGTACTTC. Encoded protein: CASSWGQGSSYEQYF. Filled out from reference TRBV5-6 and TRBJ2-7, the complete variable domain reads DAGVTQSPTHLIKTRGQQVTLRCSPKSGHDTVSWYQQALGQGPQFIFQYYEEEERQRGNFPDRFSGHQFPNYSSELNVNALLLGDSALYLCASSWGQGSSYEQYFGPGTRLTVT.

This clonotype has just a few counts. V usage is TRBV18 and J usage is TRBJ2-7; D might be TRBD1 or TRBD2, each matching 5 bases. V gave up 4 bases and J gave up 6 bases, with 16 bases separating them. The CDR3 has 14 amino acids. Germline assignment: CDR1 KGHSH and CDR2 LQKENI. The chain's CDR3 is CASSRGRDRSEQYF. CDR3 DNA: TGTGCCAGCTCACGGGGAAGGGACCGCAGCGAGCAGTACTTC.